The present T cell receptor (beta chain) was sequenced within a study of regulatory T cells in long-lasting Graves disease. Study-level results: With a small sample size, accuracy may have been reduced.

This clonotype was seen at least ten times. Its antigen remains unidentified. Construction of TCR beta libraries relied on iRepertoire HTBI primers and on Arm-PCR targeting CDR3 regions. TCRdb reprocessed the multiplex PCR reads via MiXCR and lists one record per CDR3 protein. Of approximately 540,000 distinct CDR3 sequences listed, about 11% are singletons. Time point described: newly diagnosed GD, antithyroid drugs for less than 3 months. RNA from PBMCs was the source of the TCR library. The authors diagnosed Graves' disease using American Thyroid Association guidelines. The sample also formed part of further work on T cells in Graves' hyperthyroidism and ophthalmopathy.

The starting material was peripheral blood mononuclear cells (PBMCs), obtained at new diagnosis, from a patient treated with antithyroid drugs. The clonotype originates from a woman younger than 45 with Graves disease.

CDR3 nucleotides: TGTGCCAGCAGCCCGTCACGATGGGGGGACAGCCAAGAGACCCAGTACTTC. Translation gives CASSPSRWGDSQETQYF. V gene TRBV3-1 combines with J gene TRBJ2-5; a weak D match, TRBD1 (7 bases). Germline V lookup: CDR1 LGHDT, CDR2 YNNKEL (reference sequence). V lost 4 bases to trimming and J lost 1 base, with 19 bases between them. The length of the CDR3 is 17 residues.